Below are 17 T cell receptor beta chains sequenced from a single sample in a study of blood T cell repertoires in COVID-19. Assay used: immunoSEQ multiplex PCR; TCRdb lists only in-frame clones, some missing. The repertoire consists of hundreds of thousands of clones, with around 91% occurring once and the leading ten covering around 2%. Sample: PBMCs or T cells enriched from blood (not recorded which). The receptor set was obtained from a woman under 30 who had recovered from COVID-19.

In its sample, this clone was seen once. The genes are TRBV5-1 and TRBJ2-3, with 7 bases that match TRBD2. Trimming removed 5 bases from V and 5 bases from J; junction bases left unmatched: 5. CDR1 and CDR2 from the germline V gene are SGHRS and YFSETQ. CDR3 size: 13 residues. DNA of the CDR3: TGCGCCAGCAGACCTCCGGGGGGAGATACGCAGTATTTT. It is translated as CASRPPGGDTQYF.

The chain recombines TRBV24-1 with TRBJ1-2; 8 nucleotides align to TRBD1. The CDR3 is made up of 15 amino acids. Germline V lookup: CDR1 KGHDR, CDR2 SFDVKD. V was pared by 4 bases and J by 2 bases, with 5 bases of the junction left unmatched. The CDR3 region is CATSDPGTGNYGYTF. The CDR3 bases are TGTGCCACCAGTGACCCCGGGACAGGAAACTATGGCTACACCTTC.

The rearrangement joins TRBV6-5 to TRBJ1-1; D not certain. The germline V gene encodes CDR1 MNHEY and CDR2 SVGAGI. V lost 6 bases, J lost 6 bases, and 14 bases lay in between. This CDR3 is built from 13 residues. The CDR3 DNA reads TGTGCCAGCAGCACCCGGAAGGCGGCTGAAGCTTTCTTT. Its protein is CASSTRKAAEAFF.

The genes are TRBV4-1 and TRBJ1-1; D is unclear. Germline CDR1 and CDR2: MGHRA and YSYEKL. The CDR3 has 14 amino acids. Trimming shortened V by 4 bases and J by 5 bases, and 14 bases separated the two germline ends. The CDR3 reads CASSPSTGRTEAFF. CDR3 coding DNA: TGCGCCAGCAGCCCATCGACGGGGAGGACTGAAGCTTTCTTT.

Comment on this clone: The sample carries other DNA sequences with the same CDR3. The chain recombines TRBV5-1 with TRBJ1-2, with a weak D call TRBD1 (5 bases). This CDR3 has 12 amino acids. Trimming shortened V by 0 bases and J by 6 bases, and 6 bases separated the two germline ends. Germline CDR1 reads SGHRS; CDR2 reads YFSETQ. The CDR3 DNA reads TGCGCCAGCAGCTTGGCGGGGGATGGCTACACCTTC. Translating it yields CASSLAGDGYTF.

J is TRBJ1-4 and V is TRBV28; TRBD1 agrees at 10 bases. The CDR3 runs 15 residues. After removal of 4 bases from V and 7 bases from J, the junction contained 6 bases not matched to a gene. Per the germline V gene, CDR1 is MDHEN and CDR2 is SYDVKM. The CDR3 protein is CASSSDRGLGEKLFF. The DNA of the CDR3 is TGTGCCAGCAGTTCAGACAGGGGGCTAGGTGAAAAACTGTTTTTT.

CDR3 sequence reads: CASSWDRTDTQYF. CDR3 DNA: TGCGCCAGCAGCTGGGACAGGACAGATACGCAGTATTTT. This chain links TRBV5-1 with TRBJ2-3; TRBD1 aligns across 8 bases. This CDR3 has 13 amino acids. Germline CDR1 is SGHRS and CDR2 is YFSETQ. The J segment lost 3 bases and the V segment lost 3 bases, leaving 0 bases of the junction unmatched. Drawing the rest from reference TRBV5-1 and TRBJ2-3, the complete variable domain is KAGVTQTPRYLIKTRGQQVTLSCSPISGHRSVSWYQQTPGQGLQFLFEYFSETQRNKGNFPGRFSGRQFSNSRSEMNVSTLELGDSALYLCASSWDRTDTQYFGPGTRLTVL.

The rearrangement joins TRBV19 to TRBJ1-6; TRBD1 matches 8 bases. This CDR3 contains 17 residues. Germline V gene lookup returns CDR1 LNHDA and CDR2 SQIVND (reference sequence). V shed 3 bases, J shed 9 bases, and the junction held 13 bases outside the gene matches. The CDR3 sequence: CASSMFSVGQASSPLHF. The CDR3 nucleotides read TGTGCCAGTAGTATGTTCTCGGTGGGACAGGCAAGTTCACCCCTCCACTTT.

The chain recombines TRBV4-1 with TRBJ2-7; 10 bases are shared with TRBD2. Germline V gene data show CDR1 as MGHRA and CDR2 as YSYEKL. The V segment lost 1 base and the J segment 3 bases; nucleotides outside the gene matches: 0. The CDR3 extends over 14 amino acids. CDR3 sequence reads: CASSQVAGGYEQYF. DNA for the CDR3: TGCGCCAGCAGCCAAGTAGCGGGGGGCTACGAGCAGTACTTC.

The rearrangement links TRBV3-1 (or the pseudogene TRBV3-2) to TRBJ2-2, with TRBD1 matching 9 bases. V trimming: 0 bases; J trimming: 0 bases; junction bases outside the gene matches: 5. The CDR3 runs to 18 residues. Germline V gives CDR1 LGHDT, CDR2 YNNKEL (reference sequence). The CDR3 region has the DNA TGTGCCAGCAGCCAAGAAGAGACAGGGGGGACGAACACCGGGGAGCTGTTTTTT. This gives the protein CASSQEETGGTNTGELFF.

The chain couples TRBV19 to TRBJ1-3, with D perhaps matching TRBD1 (5 bases). V shed 7 bases and J shed 3 bases, with 10 bases lying between them. CDR1 LNHDA and CDR2 SQIVND come from the germline V gene (reference sequence). The CDR3 has 13 residues. The CDR3 nucleotides read TGTGCCAGTATAGGGGTGTATGGAAACACCATATATTTT. Residues: CASIGVYGNTIYF.

V gene TRBV5-1 combines with J gene TRBJ2-3; 7 nucleotides align to TRBD1. V was pared by 1 base and J by 3 bases, with 2 bases of the junction left unmatched. Germline V gene data show CDR1 as SGHRS and CDR2 as YFSETQ. The CDR3 length is 14 residues. CDR3 nucleotides: TGCGCCAGCAGCTTGAGACAGGGTACAGATACGCAGTATTTT. Translated: CASSLRQGTDTQYF.

In its sample, this clone was seen once. The chain couples TRBV5-5 to TRBJ1-6, with 8 bases that match TRBD1. CDR3 length equals 15 residues. Trimming removed 4 bases from V and 12 bases from J; junction bases left unmatched: 12. In germline, CDR1 is SGHKS, CDR2 YYEKEE (reference sequence). The CDR3 DNA is TGTGCCAGCAGCCTTGGTTCGACAGGGGAACAACCCCTCCACTTT. This codes for CASSLGSTGEQPLHF.

This chain joins TRBV29-1 and TRBJ2-1; 8 nucleotides agree with TRBD1. V lost 3 bases and J lost 9; bases outside the gene matches: 7. Germline lookup yields CDR1 SQVTM and CDR2 ANQGSEA. CDR3 length equals 13 residues. The CDR3 region is CSVDRGQSGEQFF. CDR3 in DNA: TGCAGCGTTGACAGGGGGCAGTCGGGTGAGCAGTTCTTC.

This clone showed up just once. This chain links TRBV6-4 with TRBJ1-5, with no clear D. Germline-derived CDR1 and CDR2 are MRHNA and SNTAGT. V was clipped by 1 base and J by 3 bases, with 10 bases between them. This CDR3 has 15 amino acids. The CDR3 DNA reads as TGTGCCAGCAGTGACTATCCGGGGTCCAATCAGCCCCAGCATTTT. This translates into CASSDYPGSNQPQHF.

This clone was detected only a few times. CDR3 sequence reads: CATSDPSPGTGGDTQYF. The CDR3 nucleotides are TGTGCCACCAGTGATCCCAGCCCTGGGACCGGGGGAGATACGCAGTATTTT. This chain connects TRBV24-1 to TRBJ2-3; D possibly corresponds to TRBD2 (6 bases). V lost 3 bases, J lost 5 bases, and 20 bases lay in between. Germline V gene data show CDR1 as KGHDR and CDR2 as SFDVKD. The CDR3 has 17 amino acids.

This chain connects TRBV18 to TRBJ2-3; 11 nucleotides match TRBD2. Trimming removed 3 bases from V and 1 base from J; junction bases left unmatched: 9. The CDR3 spans 18 residues. CDR1 is KGHSH and CDR2 is LQKENI in the germline V gene. CDR3: CASSPRGPTSGGTDTQYF. DNA of the CDR3: TGTGCCAGCTCACCGAGGGGGCCGACTAGCGGGGGCACAGATACGCAGTATTTT. The full variable domain, in which reference TRBV18 and TRBJ2-3 provide the parts outside the CDR3, is NAGVMQNPRHLVRRRGQEARLRCSPMKGHSHVYWYRQLPEEGLKFMVYLQKENIIDESGMPKERFSAEFPKEGPSILRIQQVVRGDSAAYFCASSPRGPTSGGTDTQYFGPGTRLTVL.